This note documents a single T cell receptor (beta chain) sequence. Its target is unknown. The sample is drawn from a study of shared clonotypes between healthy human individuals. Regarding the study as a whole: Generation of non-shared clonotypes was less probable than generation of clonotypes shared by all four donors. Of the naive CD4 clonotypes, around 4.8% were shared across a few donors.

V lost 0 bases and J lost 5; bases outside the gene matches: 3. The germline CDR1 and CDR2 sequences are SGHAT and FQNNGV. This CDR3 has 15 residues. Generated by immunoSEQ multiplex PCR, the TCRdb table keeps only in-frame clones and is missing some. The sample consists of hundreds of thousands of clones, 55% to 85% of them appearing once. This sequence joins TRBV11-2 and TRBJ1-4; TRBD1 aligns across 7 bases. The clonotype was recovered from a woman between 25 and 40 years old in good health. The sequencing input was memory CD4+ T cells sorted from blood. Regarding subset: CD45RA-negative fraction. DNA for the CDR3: TGTGCCAGCAGCTTAGAGGGACAGACAAATGAAAAACTGTTTTTT. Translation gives CASSLEGQTNEKLFF.